These T cell receptor beta chains were read from a single sample in a study of T-cell reconstitution after alpha-beta-depleted transplantation in children. TCRdb re-called the PCR reads with MiXCR, one entry per CDR3 protein. The profile covers around 400,000 distinct CDR3 sequences, with roughly 20% appearing a single time and less than 4.5% taken by the ten largest. The sequencing here drew on PBMCs from the stem cell graft donor, taken from the stem cell graft. Source of these receptors: a human donor who donated a stem cell graft to a child with acute myeloid leukemia. Each CDR3 is given with its conserved first and last residue. The D gene is left open where the match is weak. Size is omitted from some rows. Given values are once, few, many or a class for expanded clones.

CSATDGTKGSGELFF	TGCAGTGCGACGGACGGGACCAAGGGGTCTGGGGAGCTGTTTTTT	TRBV20-1	TRBJ2-2	.	.
CASRQGWGNQPQHF	TGTGCCAGCAGGCAGGGGTGGGGGAATCAGCCCCAGCATTTT	TRBV6-2/TRBV6-3	TRBJ1-5	few	.
CSAREEAGVTGELFF	TGCAGTGCTAGAGAAGAAGCGGGGGTCACCGGGGAGCTGTTTTTT	TRBV20-1	TRBJ2-2	.	TRBD2
CASSLPASYEQYF	TGTGCCAGCAGCTTACCGGCCTCCTACGAGCAGTACTTC	TRBV5-6	TRBJ2-7	many	.
CASSPQGQGNEKLFF	TGTGCCAGCAGTCCACAGGGACAGGGGAATGAAAAACTGTTTTTT	TRBV12-3/TRBV12-4	TRBJ1-4	.	TRBD1
CASSFRGAYEQYF	TGTGCCAGCAGTTTCCGGGGGGCGTACGAGCAGTACTTC	TRBV12-3/TRBV12-4	TRBJ2-7	.	.
CASSFGPTGELFF	TGTGCCAGCAGTTTTGGCCCGACCGGGGAGCTGTTTTTT	TRBV12-3/TRBV12-4	TRBJ2-2	.	.
CASSSTGGGSPLHF	TGTGCCAGCAGCTCCACAGGGGGCGGGTCACCCCTCCACTTT	TRBV12-3/TRBV12-4	TRBJ1-6	many	TRBD1
CASSAGANLVSYEQYF	TGTGCCAGCAGCGCGGGTGCAAATCTCGTCTCCTACGAGCAGTACTTC	TRBV12-3/TRBV12-4	TRBJ2-7	few	.
CASSLFGTTDTQYF	TGTGCCAGCAGCTTGTTTGGTACCACAGATACGCAGTATTTT	TRBV5-6	TRBJ2-3	.	.
CASSSRSTASSYNEQFF	TGTGCCAGCAGTTCTAGGTCGACAGCTAGCTCCTACAATGAGCAGTTCTTC	TRBV12-3/TRBV12-4	TRBJ2-1	once	.
CASSVAQGSGANVLTF	TGTGCCAGCAGCGTAGCACAGGGCTCTGGGGCCAACGTCCTGACTTTC	TRBV9	TRBJ2-6	few	.
CASSQDYRAGQPQHF	TGTGCCAGCAGCCAAGATTACAGGGCAGGCCAGCCCCAGCATTTT	TRBV3-1	TRBJ1-5	.	.
CSARVDSRNSPLHF	TGCAGTGCTAGAGTTGACAGCCGAAATTCACCCCTCCACTTT	TRBV20-1	TRBJ1-6	few	.
CSARVFGTANQPQHF	TGCAGTGCTAGAGTATTTGGGACAGCAAATCAGCCCCAGCATTTT	TRBV20-1	TRBJ1-5	.	TRBD1
CSAVREGNEQFF	TGCAGTGCTGTCCGGGAGGGCAATGAGCAGTTCTTC	TRBV20-1	TRBJ2-1	many	TRBD2
CSADAGAQGSDTQYF	TGCAGTGCGGACGCGGGCGCACAAGGGTCAGATACGCAGTATTTT	TRBV20-1	TRBJ2-3	.	.
CATSSLAGYNEQFF	TGTGCCACCAGCTCACTAGCGGGTTACAATGAGCAGTTCTTC	TRBV24-1	TRBJ2-1	.	TRBD2
CASSLMFAGQGSNEQFF	TGCGCCAGCAGCTTGATGTTCGCCGGACAGGGGTCCAATGAGCAGTTCTTC	TRBV5-1	TRBJ2-1	.	TRBD1
CASSRGQEQQTQYF	TGTGCCAGCAGCCGGGGACAGGAACAACAGACCCAGTACTTC	TRBV7-9	TRBJ2-5	.	TRBD1
CSGLTGSYEQYF	TGCAGCGGGCTGACAGGGTCCTACGAGCAGTACTTC	TRBV29-1	TRBJ2-7	many	TRBD1